The clone carrying this T cell receptor (beta chain) was picked up many times. This sample was taken from a study of T cells after yellow fever vaccination. Via MiXCR, TCRdb re-called the 5' RACE reads, giving one row per CDR3 protein. The table lists 170,000 or so distinct CDR3 sequences, about 6% of them singletons. Sample: CD4+ T cells sorted from PBMCs, taken on the day of the first yellow fever vaccination. The clonotype was recovered from a man younger than 30 who received the YFV17D yellow fever vaccine.

CDR3 coding DNA: TGTGCCAGCTCACCACGGAACGAGGGTTGGAACACTGAAGCTTTCTTT. Translation: CASSPRNEGWNTEAFF. This rearrangement joins TRBV18 to TRBJ1-1, with no clear D. The germline V gene has CDR1 KGHSH and CDR2 LQKENI. This CDR3 is 16 amino acids long. The ends were cut back, 1 base at V and 1 base at J, with 13 bases in the middle. The full variable domain, in which reference TRBV18 and TRBJ1-1 provide the parts outside the CDR3, is NAGVMQNPRHLVRRRGQEARLRCSPMKGHSHVYWYRQLPEEGLKFMVYLQKENIIDESGMPKERFSAEFPKEGPSILRIQQVVRGDSAAYFCASSPRNEGWNTEAFFGQGTRLTVV.